This T cell receptor (beta chain) emerged from a study of identical twins. MiXCR was run by TCRdb on the 5' RACE reads, yielding one entry per CDR3 protein. The sample holds 1.5 million to 2 million distinct CDR3 sequences, about 32% seen once. V lost 7 bases, J lost 4 bases, and 16 bases lay in between. CDR3 length: 14 amino acids. The clonotype originates from a newborn girl in good health. The chain combines TRBV12-3 or TRBV12-4 with TRBJ1-1, with unresolved D. Sequenced material: cord blood. The CDR3 region has the DNA TGTGCCAGCACCGAGCGGGCACGAACCACTGAAGCTTTCTTT. As protein: CASTERARTTEAFF.